This entry concerns a single TCR beta chain. Methods used by the authors: Scientists estimated how many nucleated cells there were by amplifying reference gene primers. TCRdb keeps only in-frame clones here, not all; method: immunoSEQ multiplex PCR. V and J calls and clone size follow that table, whereas D and trimming were derived from the DNA. The profile shows over 200,000 clones, about 83% of them singletons. The CDR3 contains 14 residues. Germline V gene lookup returns CDR1 SGHTA and CDR2 FQGNSA. The V segment lost 0 bases and the J segment 15 bases; nucleotides outside the gene matches: 10. Patients at the Seattle site were enrolled during active infection and followed longitudinally. These data belong to a study of blood T cell repertoires in COVID-19.

V usage is TRBV7-2 and J usage is TRBJ2-1; 8 bases are a match to TRBD2. Source material: peripheral blood. This sequence was found in a woman between 25 and 40 years old with COVID-19, enrolled during active disease. CDR3 nucleotides: TGTGCCAGCAGCTTAGCAGGTAGCGGGATGCGTCTGTTCTTC. It encodes CASSLAGSGMRLFF.